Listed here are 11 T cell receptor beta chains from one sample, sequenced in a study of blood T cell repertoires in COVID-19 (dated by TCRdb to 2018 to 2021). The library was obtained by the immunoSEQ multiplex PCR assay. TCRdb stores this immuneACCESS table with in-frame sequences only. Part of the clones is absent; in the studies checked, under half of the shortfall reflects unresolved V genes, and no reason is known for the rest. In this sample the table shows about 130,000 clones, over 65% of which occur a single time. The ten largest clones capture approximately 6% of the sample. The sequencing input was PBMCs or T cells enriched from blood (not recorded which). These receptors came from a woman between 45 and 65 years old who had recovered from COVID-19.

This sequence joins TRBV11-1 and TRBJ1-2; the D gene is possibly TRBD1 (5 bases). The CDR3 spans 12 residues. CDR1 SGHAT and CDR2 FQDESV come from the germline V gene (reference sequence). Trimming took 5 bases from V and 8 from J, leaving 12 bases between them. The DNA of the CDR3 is TGTGCCAGCAGCCCCCGGGGGTCCGGCTACACCTTC. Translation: CASSPRGSGYTF.

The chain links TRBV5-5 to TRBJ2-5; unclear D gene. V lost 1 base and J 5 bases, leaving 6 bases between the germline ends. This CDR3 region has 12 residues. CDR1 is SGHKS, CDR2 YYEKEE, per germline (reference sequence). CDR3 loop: CASSLYRETQYF. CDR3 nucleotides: TGTGCCAGCAGCTTGTACCGGGAGACCCAGTACTTC.

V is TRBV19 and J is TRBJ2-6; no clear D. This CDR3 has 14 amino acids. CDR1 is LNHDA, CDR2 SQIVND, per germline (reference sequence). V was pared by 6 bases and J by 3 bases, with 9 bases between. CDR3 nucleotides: TGTGCCAGTAGGCCGGGTTATGGGGCCAACGTCCTGACTTTC. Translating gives CASRPGYGANVLTF.

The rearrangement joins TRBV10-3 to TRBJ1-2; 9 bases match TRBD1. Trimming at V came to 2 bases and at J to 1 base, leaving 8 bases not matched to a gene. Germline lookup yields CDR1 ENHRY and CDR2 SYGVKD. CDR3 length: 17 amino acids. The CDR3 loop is CAISEVGQGFGNYGYTF. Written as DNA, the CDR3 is TGTGCCATCAGTGAGGTGGGACAGGGTTTCGGTAACTATGGCTACACCTTC.

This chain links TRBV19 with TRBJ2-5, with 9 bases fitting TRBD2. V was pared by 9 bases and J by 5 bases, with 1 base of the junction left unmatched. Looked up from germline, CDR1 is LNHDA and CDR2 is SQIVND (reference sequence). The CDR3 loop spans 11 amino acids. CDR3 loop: CASGLAETQYF. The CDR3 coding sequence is TGTGCCAGCGGACTAGCGGAGACCCAGTACTTC. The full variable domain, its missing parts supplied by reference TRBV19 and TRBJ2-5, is DGGITQSPKYLFRKEGQNVTLSCEQNLNHDAMYWYRQDPGQGLRLIYYSQIVNDFQKGDIAEGYSVSREKKESFPLTVTSAQKNPTAFYLCASGLAETQYFGPGTRLLVL.

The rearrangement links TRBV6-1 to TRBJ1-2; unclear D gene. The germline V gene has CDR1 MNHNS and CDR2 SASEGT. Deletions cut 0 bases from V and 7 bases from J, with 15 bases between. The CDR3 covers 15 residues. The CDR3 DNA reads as TGTGCCAGCAGTGAAGCGCACAGTAAAGCGGCTGGCTACACCTTC. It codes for CASSEAHSKAAGYTF.

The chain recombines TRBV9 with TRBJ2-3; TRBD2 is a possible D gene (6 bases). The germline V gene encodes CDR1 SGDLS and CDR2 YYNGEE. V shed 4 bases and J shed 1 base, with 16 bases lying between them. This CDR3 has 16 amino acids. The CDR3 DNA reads TGTGCCAGCAGCCCCGGGACTGGGTTTCGCACAGATACGCAGTATTTT. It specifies CASSPGTGFRTDTQYF.

The CDR3 DNA reads as TGTGCCATCAGGGGACACACGAACACCGGGGAGCTGTTTTTT. This sequence encodes CAIRGHTNTGELFF. The chain recombines TRBV10-3 with TRBJ2-2, with D perhaps matching TRBD1 (6 bases). The CDR3 extends over 14 amino acids. V was trimmed by 6 bases and J by 0 bases, leaving 8 bases between them. Per the germline V gene, CDR1 is ENHRY and CDR2 is SYGVKD.

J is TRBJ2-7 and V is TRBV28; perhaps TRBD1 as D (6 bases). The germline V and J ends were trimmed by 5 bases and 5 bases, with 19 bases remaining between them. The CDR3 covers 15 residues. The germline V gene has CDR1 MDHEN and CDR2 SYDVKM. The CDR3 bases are TGTGCCAGCAGTCCGGAACAGGGAGTTTACAACGAGCAGTACTTC. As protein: CASSPEQGVYNEQYF. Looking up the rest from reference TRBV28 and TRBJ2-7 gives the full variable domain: DVKVTQSSRYLVKRTGEKVFLECVQDMDHENMFWYRQDPGLGLRLIYFSYDVKMKEKGDIPEGYSVSREKKERFSLILESASTNQTSMYLCASSPEQGVYNEQYFGPGTRLTVT.

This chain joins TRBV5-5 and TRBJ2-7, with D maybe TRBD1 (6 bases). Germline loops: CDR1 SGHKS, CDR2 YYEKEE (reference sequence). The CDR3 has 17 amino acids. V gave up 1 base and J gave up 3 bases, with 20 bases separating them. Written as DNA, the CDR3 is TGTGCCAGCAGCTTGTCCGGCGTTTCGACAGGACACTACGAGCAGTACGTC. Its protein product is CASSLSGVSTGHYEQYV.

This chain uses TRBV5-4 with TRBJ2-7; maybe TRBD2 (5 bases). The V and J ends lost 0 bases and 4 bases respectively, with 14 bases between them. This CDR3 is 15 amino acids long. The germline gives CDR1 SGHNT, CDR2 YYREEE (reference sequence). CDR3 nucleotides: TGTGCCAGCAGCTTGGTGGGAGCCTTGGATTACGAGCAGTACTTC. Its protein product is CASSLVGALDYEQYF.